The rows below give T cell receptor beta chains drawn from one sample of a study of radiation and T cells in renal cell carcinoma. TCRdb's copy holds only in-frame clones and misses some; the assay was immunoSEQ multiplex PCR. The data hold roughly 130,000 clones, with roughly 91% observed a single time. Sequencing used blood, obtained from a patient whose treatment included radiotherapy and nephrectomy. The source of these receptors is a woman between 65 and 79 years old with renal cell carcinoma. Each CDR3 is given with its conserved first and last residue. The D gene is left open where the match is weak.

>TRBJ1-2|TRBV21-1|-
CASSVTGKLGYGYTF
>TRBJ1-5|TRBV28|-
CASSNHRGANQPQHF
>TRBJ2-7|TRBV5-1|-
CASSLDIVPGEQYF
>TRBJ1-1|TRBV7-2|-
CASRPLLAGGEAFF
>TRBJ2-7|TRBV7-2|-
CASSLGASSYEQYF
>TRBJ1-5|TRBV19|-
CASSIVVWEPQHF
>TRBJ2-7|TRBV30|TRBD1
CAGERPGQGAYEQYF
>TRBJ1-1|TRBV7-3|TRBD1
CASSDGQGREAFF
>TRBJ2-3|TRBV28|TRBD2
CASSFGGARDTQYF
>TRBJ2-7|TRBV11-3|-
CASSTGKQYF
>TRBJ1-2|TRBV25-1|TRBD1
CASSQGAYGYTF
>TRBJ1-1|TRBV6-5|-
CASSSLGGKNTEAFF
>TRBJ2-7|TRBV4-1|-
CASSQGGTGYEQYF
>TRBJ1-2|TRBV9|TRBD1
CASSLRQGPGYTF
>TRBJ1-1|TRBV19|TRBD1
CASSRTGEGTEAFF
>TRBJ2-3|TRBV5-1|-
CASSFSRGGTDTQYF
>TRBJ1-1|TRBV28|-
CASDRGTEAFF
>TRBJ2-5|TRBV14|-
CASSRGSLQETQYF
>TRBJ1-1|TRBV19|TRBD1
CASSKDRGQGKNTEAFF
>TRBJ2-7|TRBV2|-
CASSLSYEQYF
>TRBJ2-3|TRBV7-3|-
CASSLNKADTQYF
>TRBJ2-7|TRBV10-3|-
CAIHDSDSYEQYF
>TRBJ1-3|TRBV6-6|-
CASRVGGGGGNTIYF
>TRBJ2-3|TRBV7-9|-
CASSLAGGNTDTQYF
>TRBJ1-3|TRBV5-1|-
CASSRQGRDTIYF
>TRBJ1-2|TRBV19|-
CASSISARLNYGYTF
>TRBJ2-2|TRBV29-1|TRBD1
CSVGQGTGELFF
>TRBJ1-1|TRBV18|TRBD1
CASSSGQGNTEAFF
>TRBJ2-5|TRBV6-1|-
CASSGIDPQETQYF
>TRBJ1-1|TRBV6-6|-
CASSYGGDNTEAFF
>TRBJ2-7|TRBV28|TRBD1
CASSPIQGAAYEQYF
>TRBJ2-1|TRBV5-4|TRBD2
CASSPRLAGRNEQFF
>TRBJ2-7|TRBV19|TRBD1
CASSMTTGAEQYF
>TRBJ1-2|TRBV7-2|TRBD1
CASSFPGQGLGGYTF
>TRBJ2-3|TRBV7-2|TRBD2
CASSFGVAGGTDTQYF
>TRBJ1-6|TRBV9|-
CASSVEIPGGTGHSPLHF
>TRBJ2-7|TRBV18|-
CASSPPTHHEQYF
>TRBJ2-7|TRBV6-5|-
CASSLRGGRTYEQYF
>TRBJ1-1|TRBV5-6|TRBD1
CASSSYGSRDRGSEAFF
>TRBJ1-5|TRBV6-6|-
CASSYSAGSNQPQHF
>TRBJ1-1|TRBV25-1|-
CASMLTSNTEAFF
>TRBJ1-4|TRBV5-6|TRBD1
CASSSPGQGAKDEKLFF